This T cell receptor beta chain was sequenced in a study of molecular identifiers for immune sequencing clone quantification. The overall study: In the replicates, RNA derived from around 20,000 or 100,000 naive CD8 cells was divided into five parts, and four were sequenced. Findings and caveats of the study: Jurkat TCR RNA from one cell was spiked into about a million naive cells, and it was reportedly detectable there. Clone sizes could be underestimated for highly expanded clones when identical TCR molecules share a barcode.

Comment on this clonotype: Its specificity is unknown.

For bulk TCR libraries, previously described methods and listed TCR primers were used. TCRdb re-derived calls from the PCR reads in MiXCR, one entry per CDR3 protein. The table has around 480,000 distinct CDR3 sequences, around 25% seen once. V was cut by 5 bases and J by 9 bases, with 23 bases left in between. CDR1 and CDR2 (germline): MNHNY, SVGAGI (reference sequence). This CDR3 has 15 residues. This chain connects TRBV6-6 to TRBJ2-7; TRBD2 is a possible D gene (5 bases). This clonotype was obtained from a human donor in good health. Some libraries in this study had Jurkat cell RNA spiked in. Input material: naive CD8+ T cells from blood, with Jurkat cell RNA spiked in. Subset of the sample: FACS-sorted CD8+CD4-CCR7+CD45RA+ naive T cells. CDR3 nucleotides: TGTGCCAGCAGTGACCCCCCGAGGGATCTGAACGCGCAGTACTTC. Residues: CASSDPPRDLNAQYF.